Listed below are T cell receptor beta chains from one sample, sequenced in a study of blood T cell repertoires in COVID-19. Some clones are missing from TCRdb's copy, which holds only in-frame ones; the method was immunoSEQ multiplex PCR. The repertoire consists of roughly 270,000 clones, with roughly 85% occurring once and the leading ten covering roughly 4.6%. Sequenced input: peripheral blood. The receptors originated from a man in his forties or fifties with active or convalescent COVID-19. CDR3s include the opening cysteine and the closing phenylalanine or tryptophan. The order of the fields is V gene, CDR3 protein.

TRBV3-1/TRBV3-2 | CASSQDRDVEQYF
TRBV11-2 | CASSSGPPGLAGRDEQFF
TRBV6-6 | CASSAGTGKSNQPQHF
TRBV3-1/TRBV3-2 | CASSQEGQRHNEQFF
TRBV7-3 | CASSPLAGVQFF
TRBV6-5 | CASSVYRAGTGELFF
TRBV6-4 | CASRPRPGTNNEQFF
TRBV28 | CASSSRVTRGNTIYF
TRBV30 | CAWSPRTVSNIQYF
TRBV3-1/TRBV3-2 | CASSRDSTLANEQFF
TRBV27 | CASSPQWAGGFNEQFF
TRBV4-2 | CASSQPETTGNEKLFF
TRBV4-2 | CASSQGTTSGRVEQFF
TRBV5-8 | CASSFGTGGLNTEAFF
TRBV5-1 | CASRLAGDSTYEQYF
TRBV19 | CASRSTGGIVAEAFF
TRBV24-1 | CATSGASVTDTQYF
TRBV7-3 | CASSPQGPRGEQFF
TRBV6-1 | CASSAMGQGAGSPLHF
TRBV7-6 | CASSRINVGQGAVGYTF
TRBV19 | CASTLGGTGNQPQHF
TRBV4-1 | CASKGTSGYNEQFF
TRBV29-1 | CSVQQGFWYTEAFF
TRBV4-1 | CASSRTSTNEKLFF
TRBV4-1 | CASSQDIASGSEQFF
TRBV7-2 | CASSLRGAGAGALYNEQFF
TRBV7-6 | CASSLKRTGMAYNEQFF
TRBV7-8 | CASSLVGLTSYNEQFF
TRBV3-1/TRBV3-2 | CASSQVVRGEQYF
TRBV7-2 | CASGDRPPYEQYF
TRBV6-1 | CASSEGSGQGNSPLHF
TRBV19 | CASSPQGNQPQHF
TRBV21-1 | CASSNGQGPNTEAFF
TRBV7-9 | CASSSPSGTGDNNEQFF
TRBV27 | CASSTPLAGGLTDTQYF
TRBV10-3 | CAISDSNWGEQFF
TRBV4-1 | CASRLNPGLAGDTQYF
TRBV12-3/TRBV12-4 | CASSFSDPEQFF